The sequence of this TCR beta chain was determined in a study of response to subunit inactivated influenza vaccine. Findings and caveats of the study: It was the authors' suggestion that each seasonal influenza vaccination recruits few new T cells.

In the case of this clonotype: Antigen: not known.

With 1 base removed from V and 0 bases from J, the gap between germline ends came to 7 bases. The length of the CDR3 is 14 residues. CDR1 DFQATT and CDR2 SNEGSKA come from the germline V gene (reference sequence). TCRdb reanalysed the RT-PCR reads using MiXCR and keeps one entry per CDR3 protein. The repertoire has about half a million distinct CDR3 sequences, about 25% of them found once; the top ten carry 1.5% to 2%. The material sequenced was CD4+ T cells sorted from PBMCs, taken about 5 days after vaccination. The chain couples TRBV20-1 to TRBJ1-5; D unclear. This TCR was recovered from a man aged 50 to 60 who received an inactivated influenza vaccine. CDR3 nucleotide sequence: TGCAGTGCTAGAGTGGCGAATAGCAATCAGCCCCAGCATTTT. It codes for CSARVANSNQPQHF.